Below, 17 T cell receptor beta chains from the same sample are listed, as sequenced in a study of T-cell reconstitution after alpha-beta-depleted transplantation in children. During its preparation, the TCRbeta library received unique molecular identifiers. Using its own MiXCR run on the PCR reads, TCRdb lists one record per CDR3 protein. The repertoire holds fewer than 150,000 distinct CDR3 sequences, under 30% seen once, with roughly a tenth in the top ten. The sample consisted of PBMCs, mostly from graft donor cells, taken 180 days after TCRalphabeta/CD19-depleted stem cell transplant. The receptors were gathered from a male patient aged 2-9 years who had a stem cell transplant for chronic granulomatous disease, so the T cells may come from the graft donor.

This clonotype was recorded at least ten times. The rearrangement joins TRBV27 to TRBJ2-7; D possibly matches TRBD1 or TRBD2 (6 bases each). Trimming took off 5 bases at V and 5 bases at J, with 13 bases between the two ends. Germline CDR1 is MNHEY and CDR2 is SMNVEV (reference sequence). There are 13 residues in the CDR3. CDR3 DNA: TGTGCCAGCAGTAAACTAGGGGGGCACGAGCAGTACTTC. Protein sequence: CASSKLGGHEQYF.

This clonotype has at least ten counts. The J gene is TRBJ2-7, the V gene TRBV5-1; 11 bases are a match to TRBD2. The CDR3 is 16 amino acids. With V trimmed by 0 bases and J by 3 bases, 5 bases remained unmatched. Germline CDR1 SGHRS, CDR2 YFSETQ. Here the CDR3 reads CASSLEFTSGSYEQYF. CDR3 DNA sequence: TGCGCCAGCAGCTTGGAGTTCACTAGCGGGAGCTACGAGCAGTACTTC.

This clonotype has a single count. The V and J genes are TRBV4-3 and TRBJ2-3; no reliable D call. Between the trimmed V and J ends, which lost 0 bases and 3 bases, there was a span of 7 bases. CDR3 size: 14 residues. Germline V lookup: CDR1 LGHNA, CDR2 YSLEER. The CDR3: CASSQDIGTDTQYF. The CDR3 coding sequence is TGCGCCAGCAGCCAAGATATCGGAACAGATACGCAGTATTTT.

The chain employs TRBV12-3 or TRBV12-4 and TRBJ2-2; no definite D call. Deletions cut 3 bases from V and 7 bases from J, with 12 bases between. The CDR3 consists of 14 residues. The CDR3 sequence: CASSFRQYGGELFF. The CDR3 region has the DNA TGTGCCAGCAGTTTCAGGCAGTACGGCGGGGAGCTGTTTTTT.

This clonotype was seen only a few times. This CDR3 is CSARSRTGGKNIQYF. CDR3 nucleotide sequence: TGCAGTGCCCGGTCGCGGACAGGGGGGAAAAACATTCAGTACTTC. The chain carries TRBV20-1 and TRBJ2-4; TRBD1 aligns across 10 bases. There are 15 residues in the CDR3. The ends lost 6 bases at V and 4 bases at J; junction bases unmatched: 9. Germline V lookup: CDR1 DFQATT, CDR2 SNEGSKA (reference sequence).

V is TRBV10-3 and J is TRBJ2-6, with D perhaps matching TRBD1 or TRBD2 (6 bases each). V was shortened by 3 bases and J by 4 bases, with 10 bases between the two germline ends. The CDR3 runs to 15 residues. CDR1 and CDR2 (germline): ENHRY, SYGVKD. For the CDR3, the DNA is TGTGCCATCAGTGACCGGGGGCTAGGGGCCAACGTCCTGACTTTC. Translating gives CAISDRGLGANVLTF.

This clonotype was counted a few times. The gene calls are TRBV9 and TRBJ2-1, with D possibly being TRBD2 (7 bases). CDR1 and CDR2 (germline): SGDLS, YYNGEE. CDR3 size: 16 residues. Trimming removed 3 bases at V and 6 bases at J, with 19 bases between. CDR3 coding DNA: TGTGCCAGCAGCGACGTTGGGGGGGGGCTGGCCAATGAGCAGTTCTTC. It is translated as CASSDVGGGLANEQFF. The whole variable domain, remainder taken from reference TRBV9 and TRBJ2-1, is DSGVTQTPKHLITATGQRVTLRCSPRSGDLSVYWYQQSLDQGLQFLIQYYNGEERAKGNILERFSAQQFPDLHSELNLSSLELGDSALYFCASSDVGGGLANEQFFGPGTRLTVL.

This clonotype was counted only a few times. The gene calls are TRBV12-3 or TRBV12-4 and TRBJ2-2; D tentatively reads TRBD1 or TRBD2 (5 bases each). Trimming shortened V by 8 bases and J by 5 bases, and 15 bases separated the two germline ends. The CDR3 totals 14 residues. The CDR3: CASQRVGVTGELFF. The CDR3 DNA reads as TGTGCCAGCCAGAGGGTAGGGGTAACCGGGGAGCTGTTTTTT.

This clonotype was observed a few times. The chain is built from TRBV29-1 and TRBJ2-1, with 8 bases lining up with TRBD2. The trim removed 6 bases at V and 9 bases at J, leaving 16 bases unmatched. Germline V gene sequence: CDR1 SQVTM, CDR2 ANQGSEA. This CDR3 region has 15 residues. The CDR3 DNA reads TGCAGCGTGATGCCGGGACTAGGGGGACTAGGTGAGCAGTTCTTC. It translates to CSVMPGLGGLGEQFF.

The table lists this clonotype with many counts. CDR3 sequence: CASSYSSGGAVDEQFF. CDR3 coding DNA: TGTGCCAGCAGTTACTCGAGTGGGGGGGCCGTAGATGAGCAGTTCTTC. The rearrangement uses TRBV6-5 and TRBJ2-1, with D maybe TRBD2 (7 bases). V was cut by 0 bases and J by 8 bases, with 17 bases left in between. CDR1 and CDR2 from the germline V gene are MNHEY and SVGAGI. The CDR3 totals 16 residues.

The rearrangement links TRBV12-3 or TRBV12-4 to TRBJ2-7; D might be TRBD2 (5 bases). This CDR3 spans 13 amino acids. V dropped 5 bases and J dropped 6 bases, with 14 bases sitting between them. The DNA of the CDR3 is TGTGCCAGCAGTCCTAAACGACTATCCGAGCAGTACTTC. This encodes CASSPKRLSEQYF.

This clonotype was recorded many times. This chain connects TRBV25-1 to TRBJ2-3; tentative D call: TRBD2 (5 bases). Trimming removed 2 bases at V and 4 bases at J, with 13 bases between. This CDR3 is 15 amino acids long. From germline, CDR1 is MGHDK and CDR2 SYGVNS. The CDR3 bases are TGTGCCAGCAGTGAAAACTCAAAGAGGGCAGATACGCAGTATTTT. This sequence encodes CASSENSKRADTQYF.

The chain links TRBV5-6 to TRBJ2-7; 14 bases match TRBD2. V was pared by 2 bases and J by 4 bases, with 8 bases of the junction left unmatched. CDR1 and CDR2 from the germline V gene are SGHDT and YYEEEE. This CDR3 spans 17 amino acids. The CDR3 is CASSFRLAGGLGYEQYF. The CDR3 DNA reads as TGTGCCAGCAGCTTCCGACTAGCGGGAGGGCTTGGGTACGAGCAGTACTTC. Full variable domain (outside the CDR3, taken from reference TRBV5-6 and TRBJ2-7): DAGVTQSPTHLIKTRGQQVTLRCSPKSGHDTVSWYQQALGQGPQFIFQYYEEEERQRGNFPDRFSGHQFPNYSSELNVNALLLGDSALYLCASSFRLAGGLGYEQYFGPGTRLTVT.

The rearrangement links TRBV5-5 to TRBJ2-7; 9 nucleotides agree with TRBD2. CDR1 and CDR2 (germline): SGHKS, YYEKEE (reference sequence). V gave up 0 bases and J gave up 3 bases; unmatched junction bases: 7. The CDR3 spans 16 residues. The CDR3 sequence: CASSLEASGELYEQYF. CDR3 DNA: TGTGCCAGCAGCTTGGAAGCTAGCGGGGAGCTCTACGAGCAGTACTTC.

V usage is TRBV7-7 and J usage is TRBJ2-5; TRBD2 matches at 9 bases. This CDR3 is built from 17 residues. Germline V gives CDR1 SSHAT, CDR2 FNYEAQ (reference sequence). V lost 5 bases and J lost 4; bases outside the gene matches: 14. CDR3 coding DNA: TGTGCCAGCAGCCCCGGCGGGCCTAGCGGGACGAGAGAGACCCAGTACTTC. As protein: CASSPGGPSGTRETQYF.

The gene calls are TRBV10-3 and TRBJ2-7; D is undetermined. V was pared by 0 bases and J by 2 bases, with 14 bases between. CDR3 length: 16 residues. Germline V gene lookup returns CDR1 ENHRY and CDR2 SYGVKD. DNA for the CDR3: TGTGCCATCAGTGAGTCGGTGGAGTTTGCCCCCTACGAGCAGTACTTC. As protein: CAISESVEFAPYEQYF.

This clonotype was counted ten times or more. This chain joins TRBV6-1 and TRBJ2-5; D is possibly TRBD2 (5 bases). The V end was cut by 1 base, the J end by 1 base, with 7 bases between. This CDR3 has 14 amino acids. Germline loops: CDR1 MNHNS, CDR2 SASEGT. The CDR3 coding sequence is TGTGCCAGCAGTGAAGTGGCGGGCCAAGAGACCCAGTACTTC. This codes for CASSEVAGQETQYF.